What follows describes a single T cell receptor beta chain. Its antigen is unknown. Within one base of it there is no much larger clone, and no base qualities were kept. Genomic DNA was isolated from the sorted cells so that the TCRbeta CDR3 region could be sequenced. TCRbeta CDR3 regions were sequenced using the immunoSEQ Assay. TCRdb carries this immuneACCESS record with in-frame sequences only. Its versions omit some clonotypes, under half of them owing to an unresolved V gene in the studies checked, with the rest unexplained. Across this sample there are around 100,000 clones, with roughly 90% seen only once. Together, the top ten hold roughly 2.6% of the sample. The V end loses 5 bases and the J end loses 4 bases, and a stretch of 11 bases separates them. The germline V gene (reference sequence) gives CDR1 as MNHEY and CDR2 as SMNVEV. The CDR3 sequence holds 14 residues, the cysteine and phenylalanine included. The CDR3 DNA has 42 bases and is translated from base 1.

The trial excluded patients who had a history of autoimmune disease or were on systemic immunosuppression. Peripheral blood for TCR sequencing was collected from all dose cohorts at baseline, on cycle 4 day 1, and on cycle 7 day 1. Samples were obtained from an open-label, multicenter, first-in-human phase I dose-escalation trial of ivuxolimab. The trial enrolled adults with locally advanced or metastatic head and neck squamous cell, hepatocellular, melanoma or renal cell carcinoma. Before TCR sequencing, CD4+ T cells and CD8+ T cells were sorted from peripheral blood as separate populations. The record originates from a study of OX40 agonist ivuxolimab in advanced cancers. Study-wide context: Ivuxolimab was an agonistic, fully human IgG2 monoclonal antibody directed against OX40 (CD134), a costimulatory receptor. Of the approximately 53 patients in dose escalation, 19 had hepatocellular carcinoma, around 15 had melanoma, 9 had renal cell carcinoma and 9 had head and neck cancer. The paper covers the monotherapy dose-escalation part of the phase I ivuxolimab trial, which included N of about 56 patients. Prior anti-PD-1, anti-PD-L1 or anti-CTLA-4 therapy was permitted, and 40% to 50% of dose-escalation patients had received checkpoint inhibitors. Peripheral TCRbeta sequencing was intended to test whether TCR sequence diversity was altered and clonal T-cell expansion was caused by ivuxolimab. The dose-escalation cohort was around 83% male with a mean age of about 60 years, ranging from roughly 20 to 80. Three dose-escalation patients achieved partial responses, one with hepatocellular carcinoma and two with cutaneous melanoma. Intravenous ivuxolimab was administered to patients every 2 weeks at six dose levels: 0.01, 0.1, 0.3, 1.5, 3 and 10 mg/kg. What the research found in general, with its limitations: Antigen specificity was not determined for the clonally expanded peripheral T cells. Low levels of normalized T-cell clonal expansion were also shown by some nonresponding patients. Partial responders in the 0.1-3.0 mg/kg groups had among the lowest normalized peripheral clonal expansion, especially among CD8+ T cells. At doses of 0.1 to 3.0 mg/kg, clonal expansion of both CD4+ and CD8+ blood T cells was observed from baseline to week 6. After ivuxolimab, more expanded clones were found on average in CD8+ T cells than in CD4+ T cells.

The sequence was obtained from an adult with an advanced solid tumor such as melanoma, head and neck, liver or kidney cancer. The rearrangement combines TRBV27 with TRBJ2-2; no D gene call is confident. The source was CD4+ or CD8+ T cells sorted from blood, collected in a trial of the OX40 agonist ivuxolimab. The bases are TGTGCCAGCAGTCCCCGCGGCAGCACCGGGGAGCTGTTTTTT. It specifies CASSPRGSTGELFF.